These T cell receptor beta chains were read from a single sample in a study of identical twins. Each CDR3 protein gets one entry after TCRdb re-called the 5' RACE reads with MiXCR. The sample shows about 240,000 distinct CDR3 sequences, over 9.5% of them seen only once. This sample was also put to use in a study of yellow fever vaccine responses in identical twins.

The sequencing input was memory (CD45RO+) T cells sorted from blood. The receptors come from a woman between 18 and 29 years old in good health. Each CDR3 is given with its conserved first and last residue. The order of the fields is V gene, D gene, clone size, J gene, CDR3 DNA, CDR3 protein. D genes are given only for firm matches. Rows may omit the clone size; those that give it use once, few, many or a size class.

v_gene: TRBV11-2
d_gene: -
abundance: many
j_gene: TRBJ2-3
CDR3nt: TGTGCCAGCAGCTTAGTAGCGTCCTACACAGATACGCAGTATTTT
CDR3aa: CASSLVASYTDTQYF

v_gene: TRBV15
d_gene: TRBD2
abundance: few
j_gene: TRBJ2-7
CDR3nt: TGTGCCACCACAGCGGGAGGGGGGCTCGAGCAGTACTTC
CDR3aa: CATTAGGGLEQYF

v_gene: TRBV27
d_gene: -
abundance: few
j_gene: TRBJ2-2
CDR3nt: TGTGCCAGCAGTTTATGGGGGCGCGGGGAGCTGTTTTTT
CDR3aa: CASSLWGRGELFF

v_gene: TRBV20-1
d_gene: -
abundance: -
j_gene: TRBJ2-2
CDR3nt: TGCAGTGCTAAGAAGGGCACGAACACCGGGGAGCTGTTTTTT
CDR3aa: CSAKKGTNTGELFF

v_gene: TRBV12-3/TRBV12-4
d_gene: -
abundance: many
j_gene: TRBJ1-4
CDR3nt: TGTGCCAGCAGTTTAGCCGGGACAAAAGTCCAAAAACTGTTTTTT
CDR3aa: CASSLAGTKVQKLFF

v_gene: TRBV29-1
d_gene: TRBD2
abundance: many
j_gene: TRBJ2-3
CDR3nt: TGCAGCGTCACCGGACTAGCGGGAGGGCCGAATACGCAGTATTTT
CDR3aa: CSVTGLAGGPNTQYF

v_gene: TRBV7-2
d_gene: -
abundance: medium-sized
j_gene: TRBJ1-6
CDR3nt: TGTGCCAGCAGCTTAGAGGCAGTGGATTCACCCCTCCACTTT
CDR3aa: CASSLEAVDSPLHF

v_gene: TRBV28
d_gene: -
abundance: many
j_gene: TRBJ2-7
CDR3nt: TGTGCCAGCAGTTCCCCTGAACGCCTGAGAGTCGAGCAGTACTTC
CDR3aa: CASSSPERLRVEQYF

v_gene: TRBV13
d_gene: TRBD1
abundance: -
j_gene: TRBJ2-7
CDR3nt: TGTGCCAGCAGCATCCGACAGGGGGGTTTCGAGCAGTACTTC
CDR3aa: CASSIRQGGFEQYF

v_gene: TRBV7-8
d_gene: TRBD1
abundance: -
j_gene: TRBJ2-1
CDR3nt: TGTGCCAGCAGCCAAAGAACGGGACAGGTACTAAATGAGCAGTTCTTC
CDR3aa: CASSQRTGQVLNEQFF

v_gene: TRBV14
d_gene: -
abundance: -
j_gene: TRBJ1-4
CDR3nt: TGTGCCAGCAGCGACAGGTTTCGGGAAAAACTGTTTTTT
CDR3aa: CASSDRFREKLFF

v_gene: TRBV27
d_gene: TRBD1
abundance: -
j_gene: TRBJ2-2
CDR3nt: TGTGCCAGCAGTTTAATAAAGACAGGGGTCACAAACACCGGGGAGCTGTTTTTT
CDR3aa: CASSLIKTGVTNTGELFF

v_gene: TRBV2
d_gene: TRBD1
abundance: many
j_gene: TRBJ2-7
CDR3nt: TGTGCCAGCAGTTACTCGGGACAGTACGACGAGCAGTACTTC
CDR3aa: CASSYSGQYDEQYF

v_gene: TRBV9
d_gene: -
abundance: few
j_gene: TRBJ2-3
CDR3nt: TGTGCCAGCAGCGTAGCGGGACGCACAGATACGCAGTATTTT
CDR3aa: CASSVAGRTDTQYF

v_gene: TRBV4-1
d_gene: TRBD1
abundance: -
j_gene: TRBJ1-2
CDR3nt: TGCGCCAGCAGCCAGACAGGGATAGGCTATGGCTACACCTTC
CDR3aa: CASSQTGIGYGYTF

v_gene: TRBV9
d_gene: TRBD1
abundance: few
j_gene: TRBJ1-1
CDR3nt: TGTGCCAGCAGAGAACAGGGGTTCACTGAAGCTTTCTTT
CDR3aa: CASREQGFTEAFF

v_gene: TRBV5-5
d_gene: TRBD1
abundance: few
j_gene: TRBJ1-5
CDR3nt: TGTGCCAGCAGCCGCACAGGGGGTGGCAATCAGCCCCAGCATTTT
CDR3aa: CASSRTGGGNQPQHF

v_gene: TRBV18
d_gene: -
abundance: few
j_gene: TRBJ2-1
CDR3nt: TGTGCCAGCTCACCAAACAGCAATGAGCAGTTCTTC
CDR3aa: CASSPNSNEQFF

v_gene: TRBV19
d_gene: -
abundance: -
j_gene: TRBJ1-5
CDR3nt: TGTGCCAGTGGGGCCCAGCAGCCCCAGCATTTT
CDR3aa: CASGAQQPQHF

v_gene: TRBV11-2
d_gene: -
abundance: many
j_gene: TRBJ2-2
CDR3nt: TGTGCCAGCAGCGTAAATAAGGGGCCTACCGGGGAGCTGTTTTTT
CDR3aa: CASSVNKGPTGELFF

v_gene: TRBV18
d_gene: TRBD1
abundance: -
j_gene: TRBJ2-1
CDR3nt: TGTGCCAGCTCGCCCTTAGGACAGGGGAAGAACAATGAGCAGTTCTTC
CDR3aa: CASSPLGQGKNNEQFF

v_gene: TRBV28
d_gene: TRBD2
abundance: -
j_gene: TRBJ2-3
CDR3nt: TGTGCCAGCAGTTCAGCGGGAGCTAGCACAGATACGCAGTATTTT
CDR3aa: CASSSAGASTDTQYF

v_gene: TRBV29-1
d_gene: -
abundance: few
j_gene: TRBJ2-5
CDR3nt: TGCAGCGCTCCGAGTGGCGGAGGGGAGACCCAGTACTTC
CDR3aa: CSAPSGGGETQYF

v_gene: TRBV3-1
d_gene: TRBD1
abundance: many
j_gene: TRBJ2-3
CDR3nt: TGTGCCAGCAGCCAGGGACAGGGAGGCGGTACGCAGTATTTT
CDR3aa: CASSQGQGGGTQYF

v_gene: TRBV6-2/TRBV6-3
d_gene: -
abundance: few
j_gene: TRBJ2-3
CDR3nt: TGTGCCAGCAGTTACGACGAGGGAGGTACAGATACGCAGTATTTT
CDR3aa: CASSYDEGGTDTQYF

v_gene: TRBV4-3
d_gene: TRBD2
abundance: few
j_gene: TRBJ2-7
CDR3nt: TGCGCCAGCAGCCAAGATCTCGCGGGGGGCCCAGCCTACGAGCAGTACTTC
CDR3aa: CASSQDLAGGPAYEQYF

v_gene: TRBV4-3
d_gene: TRBD1
abundance: -
j_gene: TRBJ2-1
CDR3nt: TGCGCCAGCAGCCTCGGCCGCAGGGGGCGAAACAATGAGCAGTTCTTC
CDR3aa: CASSLGRRGRNNEQFF

v_gene: TRBV5-6
d_gene: TRBD2
abundance: many
j_gene: TRBJ2-2
CDR3nt: TGTGCCAGCAGCGGCGGGGGACTGACGAACACCGGGGAGCTGTTTTTT
CDR3aa: CASSGGGLTNTGELFF

v_gene: TRBV3-1
d_gene: TRBD1
abundance: few
j_gene: TRBJ1-2
CDR3nt: TGTGCCAGCAGCCAAGATTGGACAGGAGTAGAGGGCTACACCTTC
CDR3aa: CASSQDWTGVEGYTF

v_gene: TRBV9
d_gene: TRBD1
abundance: few
j_gene: TRBJ1-2
CDR3nt: TGTGCCAGCAGCGTAGGGACAGGGCTATATGGCTACACCTTC
CDR3aa: CASSVGTGLYGYTF

v_gene: TRBV20-1
d_gene: -
abundance: -
j_gene: TRBJ2-1
CDR3nt: TGCAGTGCTCAGAGCGGGTTTGGGCAGTTCTTC
CDR3aa: CSAQSGFGQFF

v_gene: TRBV28
d_gene: TRBD1
abundance: -
j_gene: TRBJ1-1
CDR3nt: TGTGCCAGCAGTTATGGGACAGGGGGCAATACTGAAGCTTTCTTT
CDR3aa: CASSYGTGGNTEAFF

v_gene: TRBV19
d_gene: TRBD1
abundance: many
j_gene: TRBJ2-1
CDR3nt: TGTGCCAGTAGTATAGATCGGGACAGGGTAGGTAATGAGCAGTTCTTC
CDR3aa: CASSIDRDRVGNEQFF

v_gene: TRBV4-2
d_gene: TRBD2
abundance: few
j_gene: TRBJ2-2
CDR3nt: TGTGCCAGCAGCCAAGTTTGGGGGACTAGCGGGAGTACATCCACCGGGGAGCTGTTTTTT
CDR3aa: CASSQVWGTSGSTSTGELFF

v_gene: TRBV3-1
d_gene: TRBD1
abundance: few
j_gene: TRBJ2-3
CDR3nt: TGTGCCAGCAGCCAAAGGGACAGAGACACAGATACGCAGTATTTT
CDR3aa: CASSQRDRDTDTQYF

v_gene: TRBV7-2
d_gene: TRBD1
abundance: -
j_gene: TRBJ2-3
CDR3nt: TGTGCCAGCAGCTTATATCCCGACAGGGGCACAGATACGCAGTATTTT
CDR3aa: CASSLYPDRGTDTQYF

v_gene: TRBV5-1
d_gene: -
abundance: many
j_gene: TRBJ2-5
CDR3nt: TGCGCCAGCAGCTTGGGGGGTCCACCTCAAGAGACCCAGTACTTC
CDR3aa: CASSLGGPPQETQYF

v_gene: TRBV20-1
d_gene: -
abundance: -
j_gene: TRBJ1-1
CDR3nt: TGCAGTGCTCCCTCGAGGGTGGGGAACACTGAAGCTTTCTTT
CDR3aa: CSAPSRVGNTEAFF

v_gene: TRBV3-1
d_gene: TRBD1
abundance: few
j_gene: TRBJ2-5
CDR3nt: TGTGCCAGCAGCCAAGGTCCAGGGGGCTATGAGACCCAGTACTTC
CDR3aa: CASSQGPGGYETQYF

v_gene: TRBV7-2
d_gene: -
abundance: few
j_gene: TRBJ1-2
CDR3nt: TGTGCCAGCAGCTTACCCCGCGGCGCCTATGGCTACACCTTC
CDR3aa: CASSLPRGAYGYTF

v_gene: TRBV6-2/TRBV6-3
d_gene: -
abundance: many
j_gene: TRBJ2-1
CDR3nt: TGTGCCAGCAGTTTCCGGGTATGGGGTGAGCAGTTCTTC
CDR3aa: CASSFRVWGEQFF

v_gene: TRBV28
d_gene: -
abundance: many
j_gene: TRBJ1-3
CDR3nt: TGTGCCAGCATACTCGACTTCACCATATATTTT
CDR3aa: CASILDFTIYF

v_gene: TRBV12-3/TRBV12-4
d_gene: -
abundance: few
j_gene: TRBJ1-5
CDR3nt: TGTGCCAGCAGTCCGACAGGACAATATAGCAATCAGCCCCAGCATTTT
CDR3aa: CASSPTGQYSNQPQHF

v_gene: TRBV7-2
d_gene: TRBD2
abundance: many
j_gene: TRBJ2-3
CDR3nt: TGTGCCAGCAGCTTAGTTGCTAGCGGGAGGGGACCAGATACGCAGTATTTT
CDR3aa: CASSLVASGRGPDTQYF

v_gene: TRBV27
d_gene: TRBD1
abundance: many
j_gene: TRBJ2-1
CDR3nt: TGTGCCAGCAGTCCCCGGGGGGACAGGGGTCGACATGAGCAGTTCTTC
CDR3aa: CASSPRGDRGRHEQFF

v_gene: TRBV10-3
d_gene: -
abundance: few
j_gene: TRBJ2-3
CDR3nt: TGTGCCATCAGTGGAGGGCAAGGAGATACGCAGTATTTT
CDR3aa: CAISGGQGDTQYF